The 15 T cell receptor beta chains listed next were all sequenced from one sample in a study of CD8+ T cells in alopecia areata. In each case, RNA was isolated and then reverse transcribed into cDNA as the sequencing template. Assay: immunoSEQ multiplex PCR; the TCRdb copy retains only in-frame clones and omits some. The sample records 95,000 to 100,000 clones, approximately 60% being singletons. Specified treatment: oral pan-JAK inhibitor, 5-10 mg twice daily. The sample in question was CD8+ T cells sorted from blood, obtained at week 4, from a patient treated with tofacitinib. All receptors come from a human donor with alopecia areata.

The V gene is TRBV6-5, the J gene TRBJ2-2; 9 nucleotides line up with TRBD2. The J segment lost 7 bases and the V segment lost 8 bases, leaving 11 bases of the junction unmatched. Germline CDR1 reads MNHEY; CDR2 reads SVGAGI. This CDR3 spans 15 amino acids. CDR3 sequence (DNA): TGTGCCAGCTCTAGCGGGGTGGGGGATCACGGGGAGCTGTTTTTT. Translation gives CASSSGVGDHGELFF.

The chain is built from TRBV25-1 and TRBJ2-1; 12 positions agree with TRBD2. Trimming removed 3 bases from V and 4 bases from J; junction bases left unmatched: 1. This CDR3 contains 15 residues. Germline-derived CDR1 and CDR2 are MGHDK and SYGVNS. CDR3: CASSDGLAGYNEQFF. Written as DNA, the CDR3 is TGTGCCAGCAGTGACGGACTAGCGGGGTACAATGAGCAGTTCTTC. Complete variable domain (other parts from reference TRBV25-1 and TRBJ2-1): EADIYQTPRYLVIGTGKKITLECSQTMGHDKMYWYQQDPGMELHLIHYSYGVNSTEKGDLSSESTVSRIRTEHFPLTLESARPSHTSQYLCASSDGLAGYNEQFFGPGTRLTVL.

This clone came up a few times. At one end, the junction sequence differs from germline, possibly due to a read error. The chain carries TRBV6-6 and TRBJ1-2; tentative D call: TRBD1 (5 bases). The germline V gene has CDR1 MNHNY and CDR2 SVGAGI (reference sequence). This CDR3 is built from 12 residues. The CDR3 sequence: CAISDSYYGYTF. The CDR3 DNA reads as TGTGCCATCAGTGACAGCTACTATGGCTACACCTTC.

V usage is TRBV7-2 and J usage is TRBJ1-1; the D gene is possibly TRBD1 (6 bases). The germline CDR1 and CDR2 sequences are SGHTA and FQGNSA. This CDR3 comprises 13 residues. Between the trimmed V and J ends, which lost 8 bases and 5 bases, there was a span of 15 bases. Written as DNA, the CDR3 is TGTGCCAGCTCCAGAGGGGGGGAAACTGAAGCTTTCTTT. Encoded protein: CASSRGGETEAFF.

This sequence joins TRBV6-5 and TRBJ2-1; D is possibly TRBD2 (6 bases). Per the germline V gene, CDR1 is MNHEY and CDR2 is SVGAGI. This CDR3 comprises 12 residues. V shed 5 bases and J shed 7 bases, with 9 bases lying between them. As DNA, the CDR3 is TGTGCCAGCAGTGCTGGAGGGAATGAGCAGTTCTTC. This sequence encodes CASSAGGNEQFF.

The chain has TRBV10-3 and TRBJ1-1, with D uncertain. With 4 bases removed from V and 0 bases from J, the gap between germline ends came to 6 bases. Germline CDR1 reads ENHRY; CDR2 reads SYGVKD. This CDR3 spans 13 amino acids. The CDR3 coding sequence is TGTGCCATCAGTGGCAGGTTGAACACTGAAGCTTTCTTT. Protein: CAISGRLNTEAFF.

This clone was recorded a few times. The V call is TRBV4-3, the J call TRBJ2-7, with TRBD2 matching over 10 bases. Germline assignment: CDR1 LGHNA and CDR2 YSLEER. V shed 1 base and J 3 bases; nucleotides not matched to a gene: 6. The CDR3 loop spans 16 amino acids. The CDR3 nucleotides are TGCGCCAGCAGCCAAGGGGCTAGCGGGGGCATCTACGAGCAGTACTTC. The encoded protein is CASSQGASGGIYEQYF.

The V gene is TRBV10-3, the J gene TRBJ2-1; 8 nucleotides agree with TRBD2. The J segment lost 7 bases and the V segment lost 0 bases, leaving 2 bases of the junction unmatched. The CDR3 consists of 14 residues. CDR1 is ENHRY, CDR2 SYGVKD, per germline. The CDR3 DNA sequence: TGTGCCATCAGTGAGTCAGCGGGAGTAAATGAGCAGTTCTTC. This translates into CAISESAGVNEQFF.

This clone was seen only a few times. This rearrangement joins TRBV4-3 to TRBJ2-1; TRBD2 matches 13 bases. Germline CDR1 is LGHNA and CDR2 is YSLEER. Trimming took 3 bases from V and 3 from J; bases not matched to a gene: 5. The CDR3 covers 17 residues. CDR3 nucleotide sequence: TGCGCCAGCAGCCACTCGGGACTAGCGGGGTTCTACAATGAGCAGTTCTTC. Translating gives CASSHSGLAGFYNEQFF.

The chain links TRBV6-6 to TRBJ2-7, with 12 bases matching TRBD2. The CDR3 sequence is 15 residues long. The V gene's germline CDR1 is MNHNY and CDR2 SVGAGI (reference sequence). Unmatched junction bases numbered 1, after V lost 0 bases and J lost 4 bases. The CDR3 nucleotides read TGTGCCAGCAGTTACTCGACTAGCGGGAGTTACGAGCAGTACTTC. Its protein product is CASSYSTSGSYEQYF.

The J gene is TRBJ1-5, the V gene TRBV2, with no clear D. The germline CDR1 and CDR2 sequences are SNHLY and FYNNEI. The V gene lost 1 base and the J gene lost 9 bases, with 7 bases spanning the gap. The CDR3 covers 12 residues. The DNA of the CDR3 is TGTGCCAGCAGTGAAGGTGCAATGCCCCAGCATTTT. Its protein product is CASSEGAMPQHF.

Concerning this clone: Other DNA variants within this sample encode the same CDR3. The chain joins TRBV4-1 to TRBJ2-5; TRBD2 might be the D (6 bases). The V gene lost 2 bases and the J gene lost 3 bases, with 7 bases spanning the gap. Germline values: CDR1 MGHRA, CDR2 YSYEKL. This CDR3 contains 13 residues. The DNA for the CDR3 is TGCGCCAGCAGCCAATCGGGGGAAGAGACCCAGTACTTC. Its translation is CASSQSGEETQYF.

This chain joins TRBV6-5 and TRBJ1-1, with D perhaps TRBD1 (6 bases). V was clipped by 8 bases and J by 0 bases, with 7 bases between them. This CDR3 has 12 amino acids. CDR1 is MNHEY, CDR2 SVGAGI, per germline. The CDR3 protein is CASGQLNTEAFF. CDR3 nucleotides: TGTGCCAGCGGACAGTTGAACACTGAAGCTTTCTTT.

The gene calls are TRBV4-1 and TRBJ1-2, with D hard to call. The V gene lost 0 bases and the J gene lost 3 bases, with 11 bases spanning the gap. The CDR3 consists of 15 residues. Germline assignment: CDR1 MGHRA and CDR2 YSYEKL. CDR3 in amino acids: CASSQDPTAYYGYTF. In DNA form, the CDR3 reads TGCGCCAGCAGCCAAGATCCCACAGCGTACTATGGCTACACCTTC.

The chain is built from TRBV7-9 and TRBJ2-3, with TRBD2 matching 11 bases. The CDR3 runs 16 residues. The germline V gene encodes CDR1 SEHNR and CDR2 FQNEAQ (reference sequence). The V segment lost 6 bases and the J segment 2 bases; nucleotides outside the gene matches: 7. The CDR3 nucleotides read TGTGCCAGCAGAACCGGGACTAGCGGCCTCACAGATACGCAGTATTTT. Protein product: CASRTGTSGLTDTQYF.